Presented here are 2 T cell receptor beta chains from one specimen sequenced in a study of regulatory T cells in long-lasting Graves disease. Specified time point: newly diagnosed GD, antithyroid drugs for less than 3 months. Extracted RNA from PBMCs served as the source of the TCR library. Through Arm-PCR of CDR3 regions and iRepertoire HTBI primers, TCR beta libraries were built. TCRdb re-called the multiplex PCR reads with MiXCR, one entry per CDR3 protein. The data contain 600,000 to 650,000 distinct CDR3 sequences, around 15% of them singletons. The same sample was also used in a study of T cells in Graves' hyperthyroidism and ophthalmopathy.

Sequencing was performed on peripheral blood mononuclear cells (PBMCs), taken at new diagnosis, from a patient treated with antithyroid drugs. Receptors were obtained from a young woman with Graves disease.

The sample holds many counts of this clonotype. The V and J genes are TRBV30 and TRBJ1-1; the match to TRBD1 covers 8 bases. The V gene's germline CDR1 is GTSNPN and CDR2 SVGIG (reference sequence). V shed 3 bases, J shed 3 bases, and the junction held 12 bases outside the gene matches. This CDR3 is 16 amino acids long. The CDR3 DNA reads as TGTGCCTGGAGCCGGAATCCCAGGGGGCGAGACACTGAAGCTTTCTTT. Protein product: CAWSRNPRGRDTEAFF.

V gene TRBV9 combines with J gene TRBJ1-4; a weak D match, TRBD1 (5 bases). The CDR3 covers 14 residues. Germline loops: CDR1 SGDLS, CDR2 YYNGEE. With 4 bases removed from V and 7 bases from J, the gap between germline ends came to 14 bases. The CDR3 loop reads CASSSSRGSEKLFF. CDR3 DNA sequence: TGTGCCAGCAGCTCCTCCCGGGGCAGTGAAAAACTGTTTTTT.